Reported below is one T cell receptor (beta chain). Its recognized antigen is unknown. One base away there is no much larger clone; base qualities are not given. TCRbeta CDR3 regions were amplified from genomic DNA using the immunoSEQ Assay, a bias-controlled multiplex PCR. Per the authors' processing: Within the assay, amplification of reference gene primers was used to estimate how many nucleated cells each sample contained. To quantify the absolute abundance of each unique TCRbeta CDR3 rearrangement, sequence reads were collapsed and filtered. Productive Simpson clonality was computed per sample as the square root of Simpson's diversity index over productive rearrangements. TCRdb mirrors the immuneACCESS table, restricted to in-frame sequences. Some clones are absent from its copies; in checked studies, under half trace to an unresolved V gene, and the reason for the others is unknown. V and J calls and clone size are given by that table; D and trimming were obtained from the DNA. This sample is represented by tens of thousands of clones; 90% of them were singletons. The ten top clones hold around 0.97% of the sample.

The collaborating institutions used their own protocols to collect whole blood in K2EDTA tubes. For TCRbeta analysis, collaborator samples were shipped as frozen whole blood, as isolated PBMCs, or as DNA extracted from either sample type. This sample was taken from a study of blood T cell repertoires in COVID-19 (dated by TCRdb to the early 2020s). For context, the study as a whole: Samples from collaborators originated in the United States, Italy and Spain and spanned both the acute and convalescent phases of COVID-19. The material from the prospective study consisted of cDNA or gDNA derived from T cells, B-cell-depleted T cells, or PBMCs. The dataset comprised deeply sampled blood TCRbeta repertoires from subjects exposed to, actively infected with, or recovered from COVID-19. The repertoires were made available in a free public database intended to serve as a resource for research on the immune response to SARS-CoV-2. The samples were drawn from the first 160 participants of the ongoing ImmuneRACE study and from about 1,200 subjects provided by 6 global collaborators. A de-identified subject ID, COVID-19 status, age in years and sex were almost always included in the sample metadata. Where available, HLA class I and class II types were obtained from metadata supplied by the sample provider rather than from assay-based typing. What the work shows at the level of the full study, not this receptor alone: The amount of clinical and demographic metadata varied by source and participant and was provided uncurated.

CDR1 and CDR2 are drawn from the germline V gene (reference sequence): MNHEY, SMNVEV. From the cysteine through the phenylalanine, the CDR3 covers 16 amino acids. The entry retains the CDR3 DNA only, 48 bases that are in frame from base 1. V lost 3 bases and J lost 2 bases, and the count of bases not matched to a germline gene is 4. The receptor's source is a woman aged 45 to 65 in a cohort sampled during active COVID-19. Sample: peripheral blood. The sequence links TRBV27 to TRBJ2-3; TRBD2 agrees with 11 junctional bases. The DNA is as follows: TGTGCCAGCAGTTTTCTAGCGGGAGGAGCCACAGATACGCAGTATTTT. It encodes CASSFLAGGATDTQYF.